The rows below give T cell receptor beta chains drawn from one sample of a study of Ad26.COV2.S vaccination and SARS-CoV-2 variants. Generated by immunoSEQ multiplex PCR, the TCRdb table keeps only in-frame clones and is missing some. The data show roughly 380,000 clones, 88% seen once. This specimen was peripheral blood, taken in a trial of Ad26.COV2.S vaccine versus placebo. These TCRs come from a person aged 18-65 years who received the Ad26.COV2.S COVID-19 vaccine or a placebo. The CDR3 runs from the conserved cysteine through the conserved F or W. A D gene is named only where the DNA matches it firmly. The size of a clone is reported for some rows only, either as once, few or many, or as a class for expanded clones.

v_call,clone_size,d_call,j_call,cdr3_nt,cdr3_aa
TRBV19,NA,TRBD1,TRBJ1-5,TGTGCCAGTAGACAGGGGGGGCGCAATCAGCCCCAGCATTTT,CASRQGGRNQPQHF
TRBV11-2,NA,TRBD2,TRBJ2-7,TGTGCCAGCAGCTTCCTACCTAGCGGGGGACAATACGAGCAGTACTTC,CASSFLPSGGQYEQYF
TRBV11-3,once,NA,TRBJ2-3,TGTGCCAGCAGCTTTAGGGTTGACACAGATACGCAGTATTTT,CASSFRVDTDTQYF
TRBV9,NA,NA,TRBJ2-3,TGTGCCAGCAGCGCCGGGACTAGCACAGATACGCAGTATTTT,CASSAGTSTDTQYF
TRBV4-1,NA,NA,TRBJ2-2,TGCGCCAGCAGCGGGGTCGTGAACACCGGGGAGCTGTTTTTT,CASSGVVNTGELFF
TRBV7-6,NA,TRBD1,TRBJ2-1,TGTGCCAGCAGCAAACGGACAGGGTCTACCTACAATGAGCAGTTCTTC,CASSKRTGSTYNEQFF
TRBV27,NA,NA,TRBJ1-2,TGTGCCAGCAGTTTAGCACAGGGCTGGTTCGATGGCTACACCTTC,CASSLAQGWFDGYTF
TRBV28,NA,NA,TRBJ2-7,TGTGCCAGCAGACCTACGGGGAGCACCTACGAGCAGTACTTC,CASRPTGSTYEQYF
TRBV19,NA,NA,TRBJ1-5,TGTGCCAGTAACTTGGACATCCGGCGGGATCAGCCCCAGCATTTT,CASNLDIRRDQPQHF
TRBV6-5,NA,NA,TRBJ1-5,TGTGCCAGCATTGTGGCTTTAGCAGGGAATCAGCCCCAGCATTTT,CASIVALAGNQPQHF
TRBV5-1,NA,NA,TRBJ2-2,TGCGCCAGCAGCTTGGTCTCCTCCACCGGGGAGCTGTTTTTT,CASSLVSSTGELFF
TRBV30,NA,NA,TRBJ2-1,TGTGCCTGGAGTGTATTAGAGGGCCAGCAGTTCTTC,CAWSVLEGQQFF
TRBV4-3,NA,TRBD1,TRBJ1-2,TGCGCCAGCAGCCAAGATCGACAGGGGGGAAACTATGGCTACACCTTC,CASSQDRQGGNYGYTF
TRBV6-1,NA,TRBD2,TRBJ2-5,TGTGCCAGCAGTGACCGAACTAGCGGGGGTTACTTCGGGCACGAAAGGACCCAGTACTTC,CASSDRTSGGYFGHERTQYF
TRBV10-3,NA,TRBD1,TRBJ2-7,TGTGCCATCAGTGGGGGACAGGATACCTACGAGCAGTACTTC,CAISGGQDTYEQYF
TRBV5-6,NA,NA,TRBJ1-3,TGTGCCAGCAGCTTGGGGCCCCGGGCAGCCTCTGGAAACACCATATATTTT,CASSLGPRAASGNTIYF
TRBV30,NA,NA,TRBJ1-6,TGTGCCGGCTGCAGGGTTAATTCACCCCTCCACTTT,CAGCRVNSPLHF
TRBV5-4,NA,NA,TRBJ2-3,TGTGCCAGCAGCTTGTTGGGGGCACGGGGCACAGATACGCAGTATTTT,CASSLLGARGTDTQYF
TRBV2,NA,NA,TRBJ1-2,TGTGCCGCAGGACAGACTCACTTAAAAAACTATGGCTACACCTTC,CAAGQTHLKNYGYTF
TRBV7-3,many,TRBD1,TRBJ2-2,TGTGCCAGCAGCTTAACGGGACAGGGAAAAACCGGGGAGCTGTTTTTT,CASSLTGQGKTGELFF
TRBV7-9,NA,NA,TRBJ1-2,TGTGCCAGCAGCTTAAGGTTGGGGCCTACATGGAGCGAGGACGGCTACACCTTC,CASSLRLGPTWSEDGYTF
TRBV10-3,NA,TRBD2,TRBJ2-5,TGTGCCATCAGTGAGTCGTCCTCGGGGGGAGAGACCCAGTACTTC,CAISESSSGGETQYF
TRBV5-1,NA,NA,TRBJ2-5,TGCGCCAGCAGCATCCGACGGTGGCAAGAGACCCAGTACTTC,CASSIRRWQETQYF
TRBV12-3/TRBV12-4,NA,NA,TRBJ2-5,TGTGCCAGCAGTTTCAGGGCGGAGACCCAGTACTTC,CASSFRAETQYF
TRBV7-6,once,NA,TRBJ1-5,TGTGCCAGCAGCCAAGGACAGAGCCCCAATCAGCCCCAGCATTTT,CASSQGQSPNQPQHF
TRBV6-6,NA,NA,TRBJ1-1,TGTGCCAGCAGTTCCGACAGATACACTGAAGCTTTCTTT,CASSSDRYTEAFF
TRBV27,NA,NA,TRBJ1-1,TGTGCCAGCAGTTTAGGGGGGGCGATTACATTTTTAAGTCAAGCTTTCTTT,CASSLGGAITFLSQAFF
TRBV6-2/TRBV6-3,NA,NA,TRBJ1-2,TGTGCCAGCACCCCTAGACAGGACTATGGCTACACCTTC,CASTPRQDYGYTF
TRBV6-2/TRBV6-3,NA,NA,TRBJ2-5,TGTGCCAGCAGCAACGTGCCCGTACTACAAGAGACCCAGTACTTC,CASSNVPVLQETQYF
TRBV10-1,NA,NA,TRBJ2-7,TGCGCCAGCAGTGAGTCGATGTACGAGCAGTACTTC,CASSESMYEQYF
TRBV5-1,NA,TRBD1,TRBJ2-3,TGCGCCAGCAGCTTACAGGGGGGCGACACAGATACGCAGTATTTT,CASSLQGGDTDTQYF
TRBV12-5,NA,NA,TRBJ2-2,TGTGCTAGTGGTCCAGACGTTTATTCCGGGGAGCTGTTTTTT,CASGPDVYSGELFF
TRBV28,NA,NA,TRBJ1-6,TGTGCCAGCAGATCCTCCGGACAAAGCTATAATTCACCCCTCCACTTT,CASRSSGQSYNSPLHF
TRBV28,once,NA,TRBJ2-5,TGTGCCAGCAGTAGCAACAGGGTACAGGAGACCCAGTACTTC,CASSSNRVQETQYF
TRBV15,NA,TRBD1,TRBJ2-7,TGTGCCACCAGCGGTCGGACAGGGGTAGGCTACGAGCAGTACTTC,CATSGRTGVGYEQYF
TRBV27,NA,NA,TRBJ2-4,TGTGCCAGCAGTTCGTGGGTAGCCAAAAACATTCAGTACTTC,CASSSWVAKNIQYF
TRBV5-8,NA,NA,TRBJ1-1,TGTGCCAGCAGCTTGTATACGGGGCTGAACACTGAAGCTTTCTTT,CASSLYTGLNTEAFF
TRBV19,NA,NA,TRBJ1-1,TGTGCCAGTAGTAAGTTCCCGTCAGGGGTAAGTGAGACTGAAGCTTTCTTT,CASSKFPSGVSETEAFF
TRBV28,NA,NA,TRBJ1-5,TGTGCCAGCAGTTTATCGCTGCTCTATAGCAATCAGCCCCAGCATTTT,CASSLSLLYSNQPQHF
TRBV18,once,NA,TRBJ2-7,TGTGCCAGCTCACGAACGGAACAGTCCTACGAGCAGTACTTC,CASSRTEQSYEQYF
TRBV28,NA,NA,TRBJ1-6,TGTGCCAGCAGTCCAACGTTGGGGGGGCCTCTGGGTTCACCCCTCCACTTT,CASSPTLGGPLGSPLHF
TRBV28,NA,NA,TRBJ1-5,TGTGCCAGCAGTGACACGGCTAGGGCCCAGCATTTT,CASSDTARAQHF
TRBV9,NA,TRBD2,TRBJ2-2,TGTGCCAGCAGCTCCCTTCCCTGGACTAGCGGAAAAACCGGGGAGCTGTTTTTT,CASSSLPWTSGKTGELFF
TRBV2,NA,TRBD2,TRBJ2-3,TGTGCCAGCAGTAGACTAGCGGGGGGGCCCTATACGCAGTATTTT,CASSRLAGGPYTQYF
TRBV9,NA,NA,TRBJ2-5,TGTGCCAGCAGTAGGGTTGGTGAGACCCAGTACTTC,CASSRVGETQYF
TRBV9,NA,TRBD2,TRBJ2-1,TGTGCCAGCAGCGAGAGGACTAGCGGGGGGGCTTACAATGAGCAGTTCTTC,CASSERTSGGAYNEQFF
TRBV10-3,NA,NA,TRBJ2-7,TGTGCCATCACCCAGGTCCAATACGAGCAGTACTTC,CAITQVQYEQYF
TRBV29-1,NA,TRBD1,TRBJ1-1,TGCAGCGTTGAAGGAGCGGTGGGGCAGGGGGGGACTGAAGCTTTCTTT,CSVEGAVGQGGTEAFF
TRBV15,once,TRBD2,TRBJ2-3,TGTGCCACCAGCCCGGACTGGGGAAGCGGGGGGGTAGGGGCAGATACGCAGTATTTT,CATSPDWGSGGVGADTQYF
TRBV30,NA,NA,TRBJ2-3,TGTGCCTGGAGTGTAGGCGGGGAATTCACAGATACGCAGTATTTT,CAWSVGGEFTDTQYF
TRBV12-3/TRBV12-4,NA,NA,TRBJ2-5,TGTGCCAGCAGTAGGACAAAAGAGACCCAGTACTTC,CASSRTKETQYF
TRBV19,NA,NA,TRBJ2-3,TGTGCCAGTAGTTCCGGGGCTAGCACAGATACGCAGTATTTT,CASSSGASTDTQYF
TRBV3-1/TRBV3-2,NA,NA,TRBJ1-5,TGTGCCAGCAGCCACCCTCCGGGACAAATTTATAGCAATCAGCCCCAGCATTTT,CASSHPPGQIYSNQPQHF
TRBV9,NA,NA,TRBJ1-1,TGTGCCAGCAGCGTAGTATTGGGGCAGAACACTGAAGCTTTCTTT,CASSVVLGQNTEAFF
TRBV11-3,NA,NA,TRBJ2-1,TGTGCCAGCAGCTCTGACACGGATGAGCAGTTCTTC,CASSSDTDEQFF